The entry below gives a single T cell receptor (beta chain) sequence along with its context. Using immunoSEQ multiplex PCR, the repertoire was profiled, and TCRdb retains in-frame clones only, with some absent. Of over 80,000 clones listed, roughly nine tenths are singletons. The source of the sample is a study of OX40 agonist ivuxolimab in advanced cancers. Study-level information: Three dose-escalation patients had partial responses: one with hepatocellular carcinoma and two with cutaneous melanoma.

The V gene end was trimmed by 6 bases and the J gene end by 2 bases; junction bases not matched to a gene: 11. Germline V gene lookup returns CDR1 MNHNY and CDR2 SVGAGI (reference sequence). There are 16 residues in the CDR3. The TCR was taken from an adult with an advanced solid tumor such as melanoma, head and neck, liver or kidney cancer. Material: CD4+ or CD8+ T cells sorted from blood, obtained in a trial of the OX40 agonist ivuxolimab. This chain uses TRBV6-6 with TRBJ2-7, with TRBD2 identical over 9 bases. This CDR3 reads CASSPSGREGPYEQYF. The DNA of the CDR3 is TGTGCCAGCAGCCCATCTGGGCGGGAGGGCCCCTACGAGCAGTACTTC.